These 22 T cell receptor beta chains share one sample of origin, sequenced in a study of immune evolution from preneoplasia to lung adenocarcinoma. Method: immunoSEQ multiplex PCR; TCRdb's copy keeps in-frame clones and lacks some. This table holds approximately 4,000 clones, more than 80% found once. Sequenced sample: FFPE minimally invasive lung adenocarcinoma tissue. The receptors were gathered from a donor aged 70 or over with lung adenocarcinoma.

The rearrangement joins TRBV27 to TRBJ1-5; D call uncertain. Germline V gene lookup returns CDR1 MNHEY and CDR2 SMNVEV (reference sequence). The CDR3 loop spans 14 amino acids. Trimming took 3 bases from V and 4 from J, leaving 10 bases between them. The CDR3 sequence: CASSLGGNNQPQHF. The CDR3 DNA reads TGTGCCAGCAGTTTGGGTGGAAATAATCAGCCCCAGCATTTT.

The chain couples TRBV6-6 to TRBJ2-7; D gene unclear. Looked up from germline, CDR1 is MNHNY and CDR2 is SVGAGI (reference sequence). CDR3 size: 13 residues. With 8 bases removed from V and 2 bases from J, the gap between germline ends came to 13 bases. The CDR3 spells CASGGSGAYEQYF. The CDR3 DNA reads TGTGCCAGCGGTGGTAGTGGGGCCTACGAGCAGTACTTC.

This clone was seen a single time. The chain links TRBV2 to TRBJ1-5, with 11 bases fitting TRBD1. Germline-derived CDR1 and CDR2 are SNHLY and FYNNEI. The V gene end was trimmed by 8 bases and the J gene end by 6 bases; junction bases not matched to a gene: 6. CDR3 size: 14 residues. The CDR3 loop is CASAGQGARQPQHF. In DNA, the CDR3 is TGTGCCAGCGCCGGACAGGGGGCGCGTCAGCCCCAGCATTTT.

Note on this clone: The same CDR3 can be traced to other DNA sequences in this sample. The V gene is TRBV14, the J gene TRBJ2-5, with 10 bases matching TRBD1. V shed 1 base, J shed 2 bases, and the junction held 10 bases outside the gene matches. The CDR3 length is 18 residues. Germline lookup yields CDR1 SGHDN and CDR2 FVKESK. Written as DNA, the CDR3 is TGTGCCAGCAGCCAAGGCCCCCGGGACAGGGGATTTCAAGAGACCCAGTACTTC. This encodes CASSQGPRDRGFQETQYF.

The chain has TRBV9 and TRBJ1-2, with D unresolved. The CDR3 runs 11 residues. The germline gives CDR1 SGDLS, CDR2 YYNGEE. V lost 4 bases and J 3 bases, leaving 4 bases between the germline ends. In nucleotides, the CDR3 is TGTGCCAGCAGCAAGGACTATGGCTACACCTTC. Residues: CASSKDYGYTF.

The gene calls are TRBV5-1 and TRBJ2-2; 8 nucleotides agree with TRBD1. CDR1 and CDR2 (germline): SGHRS, YFSETQ. The junction had 8 bases not matched to a gene; V was cut back by 6 bases and J by 4 bases. The CDR3 loop spans 15 amino acids. The CDR3: CASKVQGAGTGELFF. In DNA, the CDR3 is TGCGCCAGCAAGGTTCAGGGGGCGGGCACCGGGGAGCTGTTTTTT.

V is TRBV6-5 and J is TRBJ1-4; 8 bases map to TRBD1. Losses at the gene ends were 5 bases for V and 6 bases for J; bases not matched to a gene: 5. Germline CDR1 is MNHEY and CDR2 is SVGAGI. The CDR3 has 14 residues. In DNA form, the CDR3 reads TGTGCCAGCAGTGACAGGGGCCCGGATGAAAAACTGTTTTTT. Translated, it gives CASSDRGPDEKLFF.

The rearrangement links TRBV13 to TRBJ2-1; 15 nucleotides match TRBD2. J gave up 8 bases and V 5 bases, and 7 bases lay outside the gene matches. CDR3 length: 16 amino acids. Per germline, CDR1 PRHDT and CDR2 FYEKMQ (reference sequence). CDR3 region: CASSNGTSGRYDEQFF. The CDR3, as DNA: TGTGCCAGCAGCAACGGGACTAGCGGGAGGTACGATGAGCAGTTCTTC.

This sequence joins TRBV19 and TRBJ2-2, with D maybe TRBD2 (6 bases). Per germline, CDR1 LNHDA and CDR2 SQIVND (reference sequence). CDR3 length: 14 amino acids. The V gene lost 3 bases and the J gene lost 1 base, with 6 bases spanning the gap. CDR3 loop: CASSMRENTGELFF. CDR3 coding DNA: TGTGCCAGTAGTATGCGGGAGAACACCGGGGAGCTGTTTTTT.

In its sample, this clone was seen a few times. This chain connects TRBV5-1 to TRBJ1-3; D is unresolved. CDR1 and CDR2 (germline): SGHRS, YFSETQ. This CDR3 comprises 14 residues. Trimming left V 4 bases short and J 0 bases short, with 8 bases between. The CDR3 DNA follows: TGCGCCAGCAGCGGAGAAAACTCTGGAAACACCATATATTTT. The encoded protein is CASSGENSGNTIYF.

This chain joins TRBV6-6 and TRBJ2-1; D is unclear. Germline assignment: CDR1 MNHNY and CDR2 SVGAGI (reference sequence). V lost 0 bases, J lost 7 bases, and 4 bases lay in between. The CDR3 length is 12 residues. The CDR3: CASSYSLNEQFF. The CDR3 DNA follows: TGTGCCAGCAGTTACTCTCTGAATGAGCAGTTCTTC.

This chain uses TRBV6-1 with TRBJ2-7, with D possibly matching TRBD2 (5 bases). V was pared by 6 bases and J by 0 bases, with 15 bases between. Germline V gene lookup returns CDR1 MNHNS and CDR2 SASEGT. CDR3 size: 15 residues. The CDR3 spells CASSRTSLVSYEQYF. As DNA, the CDR3 is TGTGCCAGCAGCAGGACTTCCCTGGTCTCCTACGAGCAGTACTTC.

This chain connects TRBV6-5 to TRBJ2-1; 7 positions agree with TRBD2. Germline-derived CDR1 and CDR2 are MNHEY and SVGAGI. The CDR3 spans 11 residues. The CDR3 DNA reads TGTGCTAGCGGGCCGTACAATGAGCAGTTCTTC. This encodes CASGPYNEQFF.

This clone has only one observation. This chain's CDR3 is CSVGGSDRAYEQYF. The CDR3 bases are TGCAGCGTTGGGGGTTCGGACAGAGCCTACGAGCAGTACTTC. The chain joins TRBV29-1 to TRBJ2-7; D possibly corresponds to TRBD1 (6 bases). This CDR3 contains 14 residues. V was cut by 4 bases and J by 2 bases, with 15 bases left in between. CDR1 SQVTM and CDR2 ANQGSEA come from the germline V gene.

CDR3 region: CASSPSLGAGELFF. The CDR3 DNA reads as TGTGCCAGCAGCCCCAGCCTGGGCGCCGGGGAGCTGTTTTTT. This chain uses TRBV7-9 with TRBJ2-2; no firm D call. Germline CDR1 SEHNR, CDR2 FQNEAQ (reference sequence). The CDR3 contains 14 residues. V lost 5 bases, J lost 6 bases, and 13 bases lay in between.

This chain joins TRBV20-1 and TRBJ1-1; no reliable D call. The CDR3 has 11 residues. CDR1 DFQATT and CDR2 SNEGSKA come from the germline V gene (reference sequence). The germline V and J ends were trimmed by 1 base and 7 bases, with 7 bases remaining between them. The CDR3 DNA follows: TGCAGTGCTAGAGGTGGGAGTGAAGCTTTCTTT. Its protein product is CSARGGSEAFF.

The chain joins TRBV9 to TRBJ2-1; TRBD2 matches at 8 bases. V shed 3 bases and J 1 base; nucleotides not matched to a gene: 6. Germline V gene lookup returns CDR1 SGDLS and CDR2 YYNGEE. This CDR3 is 16 amino acids long. The CDR3 DNA follows: TGTGCCAGCAGCGGGCTAGCGGGTCCTTCCTACAATGAGCAGTTCTTC. Amino acids: CASSGLAGPSYNEQFF.

The chain recombines TRBV2 with TRBJ2-3; D not certain. Germline CDR1 and CDR2: SNHLY and FYNNEI. This CDR3 region has 12 residues. V shed 2 bases and J shed 5 bases, with 5 bases lying between them. The CDR3 nucleotides read TGTGCCAGCAGTGAAACAATAGATACGCAGTATTTT. This encodes CASSETIDTQYF.

The DNA for the CDR3 is TGTGCCAGCAGCACGGGGATCTATGGCTACACCTTC. Translating it yields CASSTGIYGYTF. J is TRBJ1-2 and V is TRBV27; D gene ambiguous. V was cut by 6 bases and J by 4 bases, with 9 bases left in between. CDR3 length equals 12 residues. CDR1 and CDR2 from the germline V gene are MNHEY and SMNVEV (reference sequence).

The gene calls are TRBV27 and TRBJ1-1; D gene ambiguous. V was pared by 7 bases and J by 5 bases, with 17 bases between. Per the germline V gene, CDR1 is MNHEY and CDR2 is SMNVEV (reference sequence). CDR3 size: 14 residues. The CDR3 region is CASNQPTRRTEAFF. The CDR3 bases are TGTGCCAGCAACCAACCTACTCGGAGGACTGAAGCTTTCTTT.

By sample fraction, this clone is large. The chain has TRBV6-1 and TRBJ1-5; D remains unclear. The CDR3 covers 15 residues. The germline CDR1 and CDR2 sequences are MNHNS and SASEGT. Between the trimmed V and J ends, which lost 8 bases and 6 bases, there was a span of 20 bases. CDR3 sequence: CASVPWALDGQPQHF. CDR3 nucleotide sequence: TGTGCCAGCGTCCCATGGGCCCTCGATGGTCAGCCCCAGCATTTT.

V gene TRBV9 combines with J gene TRBJ2-7; 9 bases are shared with TRBD2. Germline V gene lookup returns CDR1 SGDLS and CDR2 YYNGEE. CDR3 length equals 14 residues. V was clipped by 4 bases and J by 5 bases; unmatched bases: 7. The CDR3 DNA reads as TGTGCCAGCAGCTCCGGGACTAGCCGTGACGAGCAGTACTTC. Translated, it gives CASSSGTSRDEQYF.